The present TCR beta chain was sequenced within a study of beta chain features in type 1 diabetes. The overall study: Age, gender and cell yields were alike across patients and healthy donors.

Purity exceeding 98% was reached by all sorted populations. Every bit of the isolated RNA underwent reverse transcription, so sequencing read expressed TCRB transcripts. Average reads for naive, central memory and regulatory T cell samples were roughly 3.5 million. TCRdb keeps only in-frame clones here, not all; method: immunoSEQ multiplex PCR. This repertoire shows roughly 230,000 clones, over 7.5% found once; its top ten account for just under 0.035%. Findings and limits, study-wide: Among type 1 diabetes patients, VDJ junctions had fewer insertions and more deletions.

This clone appeared a single time. Its specificity is not known. The source of this sequence is a woman younger than 30 in good health. The sequencing sample was made of naive CD4+ T cells from blood.

The CDR3 is CASSFNARDSPLHF. CDR3 DNA sequence: TGTGCCAGCAGTTTCAACGCGCGGGATTCACCCCTCCACTTT. V gene TRBV27 combines with J gene TRBJ1-6; D call uncertain. The V gene lost 3 bases and the J gene lost 8 bases, with 11 bases spanning the gap. This CDR3 comprises 14 residues. In germline, CDR1 is MNHEY, CDR2 SMNVEV (reference sequence).